This T cell receptor (beta chain) was captured by sequencing in a study of patients and donors after allogeneic stem cell transplantation. MiXCR, applied by TCRdb to the RT-PCR reads, yields one record per CDR3 protein. The table has more than 850,000 distinct CDR3 sequences, roughly 18% seen once. The germline CDR1 and CDR2 sequences are MNHNS and SASEGT. V was trimmed by 5 bases and J by 8 bases, leaving 18 bases between them. The CDR3 is 14 amino acids. Source material: blood, either unsorted or a sorted T cell fraction (not recorded which). The TCR originated in a human donor who was either an allogeneic HSCT recipient or a stem cell or donor lymphocyte infusion donor (not recorded which). It is not recorded whose cells these are; they may come from a transplant donor. This chain connects TRBV6-1 to TRBJ1-1; D gene unclear. The CDR3 reads CASSKRGVSYEAFF. The CDR3 DNA follows: TGTGCCAGCAGTAAGAGAGGAGTAAGCTACGAAGCTTTCTTT.